The subject of this entry is one TCR beta chain. This sample's time point: peripheral blood 6 weeks after treatment start. Disease in patients was locally advanced or metastatic urothelial carcinoma. Only in-frame clones appear in the TCRdb table, and some are missing; sequencing was by immunoSEQ multiplex PCR. Of 29,000 or so clones in the sample, 70% to 80% were seen once. The CDR3 is made up of 15 amino acids. Germline lookup yields CDR1 MNHEY and CDR2 SVGAGI. The ends lost 7 bases at V and 2 bases at J; junction bases unmatched: 8. The data stem from a study of PD-L1 blockade in urothelial cancer. Overall study: There were a median of approximately 130,000 T cells in blood samples.

This receptor was obtained from a man aged 65-85 years with urothelial cancer. The source was PBMCs, collected around atezolizumab (anti-PD-L1) treatment. The chain uses TRBV6-5 and TRBJ1-2; 9 bases map to TRBD1. The chain's CDR3 is CASTRGGTGNYGYTF. The CDR3, as DNA: TGTGCCAGCACACGGGGGGGGACAGGGAACTATGGCTACACCTTC.